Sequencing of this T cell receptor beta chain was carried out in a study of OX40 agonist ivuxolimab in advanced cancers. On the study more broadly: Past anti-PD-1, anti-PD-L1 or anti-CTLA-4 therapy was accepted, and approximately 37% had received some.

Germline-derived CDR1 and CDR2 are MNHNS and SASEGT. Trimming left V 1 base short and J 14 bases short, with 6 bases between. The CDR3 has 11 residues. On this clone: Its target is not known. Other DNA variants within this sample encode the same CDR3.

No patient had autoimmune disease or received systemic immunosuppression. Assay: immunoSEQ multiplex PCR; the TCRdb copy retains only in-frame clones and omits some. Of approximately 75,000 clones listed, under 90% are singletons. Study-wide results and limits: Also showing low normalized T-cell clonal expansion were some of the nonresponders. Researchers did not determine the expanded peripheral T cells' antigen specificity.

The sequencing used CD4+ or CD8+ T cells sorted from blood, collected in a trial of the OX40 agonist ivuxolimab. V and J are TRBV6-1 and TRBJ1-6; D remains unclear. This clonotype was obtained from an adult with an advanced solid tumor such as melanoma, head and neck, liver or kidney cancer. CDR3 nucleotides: TGTGCCAGCAGTGAAGGACGTACCCTCCACTTT. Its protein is CASSEGRTLHF.